This T cell receptor beta chain was obtained from a study of cytomegalovirus exposure and HLA in healthy donors. Overall study findings and caveats: In an earlier analysis, productive rearrangement rates for most beta V segments clustered near 87% or 30%. Rarity held for most TCR sequences, but there were some public TCRs that occurred in many donors. There were approximately 150 TCR beta chains listed as cytomegalovirus-associated.

Points on this clone: Its specificity is unknown.

This CDR3 is built from 13 residues. The germline gives CDR1 GTSNPN, CDR2 SVGIG (reference sequence). V was shortened by 4 bases and J by 7 bases, with 11 bases between the two germline ends. Vbeta (60) and Jbeta (13) primers were used in the PCR. This table comes from immunoSEQ multiplex PCR, and its TCRdb copy is limited to in-frame clones, with some not included. This table holds about 190,000 clones, around 75% found once. The receptor comes from a young woman in good health and CMV-seronegative. The sample consisted of PBMCs. V gene TRBV30 combines with J gene TRBJ1-6; no clear D gene. The CDR3 is CAWTSLQNSPLHF. CDR3 coding DNA: TGTGCCTGGACGTCCCTACAGAATTCACCCCTCCACTTT.